What follows are 19 T cell receptor beta chains derived from one specimen sequenced in a study of blood T cell repertoires in COVID-19. The protocol was immunoSEQ multiplex PCR, while the TCRdb copy is restricted to in-frame clones and leaves out a portion. The table records about 310,000 clones, roughly 91% of them present only once. Material for sequencing was peripheral blood. Receptor source: a middle-aged man with active or convalescent COVID-19.

The chain uses TRBV15 and TRBJ2-3; TRBD2 matches 9 bases. The V and J ends lost 2 bases and 4 bases, in that order; junction bases with no gene match: 7. The CDR3 runs 16 residues. Germline V gene data show CDR1 as LNHNV and CDR2 as YYDKDF (reference sequence). DNA for the CDR3: TGTGCCACCAGCAGACTGACTAGCGGACAACCAGATACGCAGTATTTT. Translation gives CATSRLTSGQPDTQYF. Complete variable domain (other parts from reference TRBV15 and TRBJ2-3): DAMVIQNPRYQVTQFGKPVTLSCSQTLNHNVMYWYQQKSSQAPKLLFHYYDKDFNNEADTPDNFQSRRPNTSFCFLDIRSPGLGDTAMYLCATSRLTSGQPDTQYFGPGTRLTVL.

The rearrangement uses TRBV21-1 and TRBJ2-3; the table names TRBD2, a call not compared with the DNA. TRBV21-1 is tagged as a pseudogene. CDR3 length: 17 residues. This CDR3 reads CASSCSGGRVGTDTQYF. In DNA form, the CDR3 reads TGTGCCAGCAGCTGCTCTGGCGGGAGGGTCGGCACAGATACGCAGTATTTT.

The chain combines TRBV5-6 with TRBJ2-7, with D maybe TRBD2 (7 bases). Trimming shortened V by 0 bases and J by 6 bases, and 16 bases separated the two germline ends. Looked up from germline, CDR1 is SGHDT and CDR2 is YYEEEE. The CDR3 spans 15 residues. The DNA for the CDR3 is TGTGCCAGCAGCTTGGCGGGGGGCGAATCCGGCGAGCAGTACTTC. This codes for CASSLAGGESGEQYF.

The chain is built from TRBV4-3 and TRBJ1-4; tentative D call: TRBD1 (5 bases). The V gene lost 0 bases and the J gene lost 7 bases, with 18 bases spanning the gap. Germline V gene sequence: CDR1 LGHNA, CDR2 YSLEER. The CDR3 length is 17 residues. DNA of the CDR3: TGCGCCAGCAGCCAAGATTTTCGGACATACCAAGGTGAAAAACTGTTTTTT. Protein product: CASSQDFRTYQGEKLFF.

The V and J genes are TRBV5-1 and TRBJ2-1, with 10 bases fitting TRBD1. Germline CDR1 is SGHRS and CDR2 is YFSETQ. J gave up 6 bases and V 0 bases, and 3 bases lay outside the gene matches. The CDR3 sequence is 15 residues long. CDR3 sequence: CASSLGGTGVNEQFF. The CDR3 bases are TGCGCCAGCAGCTTGGGAGGGACAGGGGTCAATGAGCAGTTCTTC. The full variable domain, with the rest looked up from reference TRBV5-1 and TRBJ2-1, is KAGVTQTPRYLIKTRGQQVTLSCSPISGHRSVSWYQQTPGQGLQFLFEYFSETQRNKGNFPGRFSGRQFSNSRSEMNVSTLELGDSALYLCASSLGGTGVNEQFFGPGTRLTVL.

J is TRBJ1-2 and V is TRBV19; D is uncertain. V was clipped by 0 bases and J by 6 bases, with 17 bases between them. The CDR3 consists of 16 residues. The V gene's germline CDR1 is LNHDA and CDR2 SQIVND (reference sequence). The CDR3 region has the DNA TGTGCCAGTAGTATAGATCCCTTGTCAAGAGGCGATGGCTACACCTTC. The encoded protein is CASSIDPLSRGDGYTF.

The chain employs TRBV23-1 and TRBJ2-1; 11 bases map to TRBD2. TRBV23-1 is sorted into the ORF group, with uncertain function. With V trimmed by 10 bases and J by 5 bases, 7 bases remained unmatched. This CDR3 is built from 14 residues. CDR3 nucleotide sequence: TGCGCCAAACCGGGACTAGCGGATCACAATGAGCAGTTCTTC. This translates into CAKPGLADHNEQFF.

The chain is built from TRBV10-3 and TRBJ2-5; 8 bases agree with TRBD1. J lost 2 bases, V lost 3 bases, and 2 bases had no gene match. From germline, CDR1 is ENHRY and CDR2 SYGVKD. The CDR3 loop spans 14 amino acids. The CDR3 loop is CAISDRQGQETQYF. CDR3 in DNA: TGTGCCATCAGTGATCGACAGGGGCAAGAGACCCAGTACTTC.

This clone appeared a few times. V and J are TRBV5-4 and TRBJ2-7, with 7 bases identical to TRBD1. CDR3 size: 14 residues. The trim removed 4 bases at V and 5 bases at J, leaving 9 bases unmatched. CDR1 and CDR2 (germline): SGHNT, YYREEE (reference sequence). As DNA, the CDR3 is TGTGCCAGCAGCATGCGACAGGGATGGGACGAGCAGTACTTC. Protein: CASSMRQGWDEQYF.

The V and J genes are TRBV19 and TRBJ2-2; D is possibly TRBD2 (7 bases). CDR3 length: 15 residues. Germline loops: CDR1 LNHDA, CDR2 SQIVND (reference sequence). Trimming removed 9 bases from V and 1 base from J, with 15 bases in between. CDR3 residues: CASERGGQNTGELFF. The CDR3 coding sequence is TGTGCCAGCGAAAGGGGGGGCCAGAACACCGGGGAGCTGTTTTTT.

The CDR3: CASSYSTQGDTEAFF. The CDR3 nucleotides are TGTGCCAGCAGTTACTCTACCCAAGGGGACACTGAAGCTTTCTTT. The V call is TRBV6-5, the J call TRBJ1-1; maybe TRBD1 (5 bases). Trimming took 0 bases from V and 3 from J, leaving 11 bases between them. Germline CDR1 and CDR2: MNHEY and SVGAGI. The length of the CDR3 is 15 residues.

The rearrangement uses TRBV28 and TRBJ1-4; weak D call: TRBD1 (5 bases). V lost 3 bases and J lost 0, with 14 bases in between. The CDR3 consists of 17 residues. Germline CDR1 reads MDHEN; CDR2 reads SYDVKM. CDR3 sequence (DNA): TGTGCCAGCAGTTTTATGGGGCAGTTCGCAACTAATGAAAAACTGTTTTTT. Encoded protein: CASSFMGQFATNEKLFF.

The chain is built from TRBV15 and TRBJ2-7; 7 bases align to TRBD1. CDR3 length: 19 amino acids. The V segment lost 4 bases and the J segment 1 base; nucleotides outside the gene matches: 19. The germline V gene has CDR1 LNHNV and CDR2 YYDKDF (reference sequence). CDR3 DNA: TGTGCCACCAGCAAGGGCGGAGGTCAGGCGACAGGGCGATCCTACGAGCAGTACTTC. This codes for CATSKGGGQATGRSYEQYF.

The chain employs TRBV12-1 and TRBJ2-1; no DNA check was done on the table's D call, TRBD1. TRBV12-1 is a known pseudogene. The CDR3 consists of 17 residues. CDR3 coding DNA: TGTGCCAGCAGCTTTCGCCGGGACAGGGGGCGCCCCAATGAGCAGTTCTTC. Translating it yields CASSFRRDRGRPNEQFF.

The V gene is TRBV6-2 or TRBV6-3, the J gene TRBJ2-5; maybe TRBD2 (5 bases). The ends were cut back, 3 bases at V and 1 base at J, with 18 bases in the middle. Germline CDR1 is MNHEY and CDR2 is SVGEGT. The CDR3 runs 17 residues. The CDR3: CASSYPMGRGGQETQYF. The CDR3 DNA reads as TGTGCCAGCAGTTATCCTATGGGCCGAGGAGGCCAAGAGACCCAGTACTTC.

This clone was seen more than once but under ten times. The chain employs TRBV2 and TRBJ2-3; 11 bases match TRBD2. CDR1 is SNHLY, CDR2 FYNNEI, per germline. V shed 10 bases and J 7 bases; nucleotides not matched to a gene: 16. CDR3 length: 16 amino acids. As DNA, the CDR3 is TGTGCCACGGATAGGGGACTAGCGGCCCCCACTCATACGCAGTATTTT. Translation: CATDRGLAAPTHTQYF.

This clone came up once. The chain combines TRBV5-5 with TRBJ2-7; D may be TRBD1 (6 bases). The CDR3 has 15 residues. Trimming cost V 0 bases and J 3 bases, with 13 bases left between them. CDR1 SGHKS and CDR2 YYEKEE come from the germline V gene (reference sequence). CDR3 loop: CASSLASGANYEQYF. The CDR3 DNA follows: TGTGCCAGCAGCTTGGCGTCAGGGGCTAACTACGAGCAGTACTTC. The full variable domain, with the rest looked up from reference TRBV5-5 and TRBJ2-7, is DAGVTQSPTHLIKTRGQQVTLRCSPISGHKSVSWYQQVLGQGPQFIFQYYEKEERGRGNFPDRFSARQFPNYSSELNVNALLLGDSALYLCASSLASGANYEQYFGPGTRLTVT.

V and J are TRBV2 and TRBJ2-7, with 7 bases lining up with TRBD1. Trimming cost V 4 bases and J 4 bases; bases outside gene matches: 7. CDR1 is SNHLY, CDR2 FYNNEI, per germline. This CDR3 region has 14 residues. In DNA, the CDR3 is TGTGCCAGCAGTGCCGGGACAGACTCTTACGAGCAGTACTTC. Translating it yields CASSAGTDSYEQYF.

The chain recombines TRBV2 with TRBJ1-6; 10 bases match TRBD1. The CDR3 spans 16 residues. The trim removed 5 bases at V and 5 bases at J, leaving 6 bases unmatched. CDR1 and CDR2 (germline): SNHLY, FYNNEI. CDR3 residues: CASSKRGTGDNSPLHF. In DNA, the CDR3 is TGTGCCAGCAGTAAAAGAGGGACAGGGGATAATTCACCCCTCCACTTT.